Each of the 19 T cell receptor beta chains below was sequenced from the same sample in a study of blood T cell repertoires in COVID-19. Sequencing used immunoSEQ multiplex PCR; TCRdb keeps in-frame clones, though not all of them. The sample yields about 210,000 clones, around 83% seen once. The specimen was peripheral blood. These TCRs come from a man between 40 and 49 years old who had recovered from COVID-19.

The rearrangement links TRBV2 to TRBJ1-1; D is perhaps TRBD1 (5 bases). The ends were cut back, 8 bases at V and 0 bases at J, with 13 bases in the middle. CDR3 length: 14 residues. Germline assignment: CDR1 SNHLY and CDR2 FYNNEI. For the CDR3, the DNA is TGTGCCAGCCAAAGACTGACAGTGAACACTGAAGCTTTCTTT. Translating it yields CASQRLTVNTEAFF. Variable domain in full (rest from reference TRBV2 and TRBJ1-1): EPEVTQTPSHQVTQMGQEVILRCVPISNHLYFYWYRQILGQKVEFLVSFYNNEISEKSEIFDDQFSVERPDGSNFTLKIRSTKLEDSAMYFCASQRLTVNTEAFFGQGTRLTVV.

The chain is built from TRBV4-1 and TRBJ2-7; 7 bases are shared with TRBD2. After removal of 1 base from V and 4 bases from J, the junction contained 4 bases not matched to a gene. Germline-derived CDR1 and CDR2 are MGHRA and YSYEKL. There are 14 residues in the CDR3. The CDR3 nucleotides are TGCGCCAGCAGCCAAGCACCGGGACTATACGAGCAGTACTTC. Its translation: CASSQAPGLYEQYF.

The rearrangement uses TRBV5-1 and TRBJ2-1, with D tentatively TRBD2 (5 bases). Germline lookup yields CDR1 SGHRS and CDR2 YFSETQ. The CDR3 has 13 amino acids. Trimming left V 0 bases short and J 10 bases short, with 11 bases between. The CDR3 loop is CASSLEGPGEQFF. In DNA, the CDR3 is TGCGCCAGCAGCTTGGAAGGACCGGGGGAGCAGTTCTTC.

This clone was counted once. This chain joins TRBV19 and TRBJ2-3, with D possibly TRBD1 on 6 matching bases. The CDR3 totals 16 residues. The germline gives CDR1 LNHDA, CDR2 SQIVND (reference sequence). V dropped 0 bases and J dropped 2 bases, with 12 bases sitting between them. In DNA, the CDR3 is TGTGCCAGTAGTATAGATGTGGGGGCCTTCACAGATACGCAGTATTTT. As protein: CASSIDVGAFTDTQYF.

The chain links TRBV5-1 to TRBJ2-5; 9 positions agree with TRBD1. Unmatched junction bases numbered 5, after V lost 0 bases and J lost 5 bases. The germline gives CDR1 SGHRS, CDR2 YFSETQ. CDR3 length: 15 residues. The CDR3 reads CASSLGTGDPETQYF. The CDR3, as DNA: TGCGCCAGCAGCTTGGGGACAGGGGATCCGGAGACCCAGTACTTC.

This clone was recorded only once. The rearrangement links TRBV19 to TRBJ2-1; D is unresolved. This CDR3 comprises 12 residues. CDR1 and CDR2 (germline): LNHDA, SQIVND (reference sequence). Trimming left V 3 bases short and J 4 bases short, with 4 bases between. The CDR3 spells CASSIRYNEQFF. The CDR3 DNA reads TGTGCCAGTAGTATCCGGTACAATGAGCAGTTCTTC.

The chain joins TRBV6-6 to TRBJ2-2; 9 positions agree with TRBD1. The CDR3 spans 14 residues. Germline values: CDR1 MNHNY, CDR2 SVGAGI (reference sequence). V lost 5 bases and J lost 4; bases outside the gene matches: 2. The CDR3 protein is CASSRDRATGELFF. As DNA, the CDR3 is TGTGCCAGCAGTCGGGACAGGGCCACCGGGGAGCTGTTTTTT.

The genes are TRBV12-3 or TRBV12-4 and TRBJ1-1, with a weak D call TRBD1 (5 bases). Trimming stripped 3 bases from V and 3 bases from J, with 8 bases between. The CDR3 spans 13 residues. CDR3 DNA sequence: TGTGCCAGCAGTTTTGGGGCAGACACTGAAGCTTTCTTT. It yields the protein CASSFGADTEAFF.

CDR3 DNA sequence: TGCGCCAGCAGCTACTGGGACAGGGATAACACCGGGGAGCTGTTTTTT. It specifies CASSYWDRDNTGELFF. V usage is TRBV5-1 and J usage is TRBJ2-2, with 9 bases matching TRBD1. The V gene end was trimmed by 3 bases and the J gene end by 2 bases; junction bases not matched to a gene: 5. The CDR3 sequence is 16 residues long. Per germline, CDR1 SGHRS and CDR2 YFSETQ.

The J gene is TRBJ1-2, the V gene TRBV27; TRBD1 might be the D (6 bases). The CDR3 is 14 residues long. Trimming shortened V by 4 bases and J by 7 bases, and 16 bases separated the two germline ends. The V gene's germline CDR1 is MNHEY and CDR2 SMNVEV (reference sequence). The CDR3 DNA follows: TGTGCCAGCAGTTCCGGACAGCTACCGGGTGGCTACACCTTC. It is translated as CASSSGQLPGGYTF.

This clone was picked up a small number of times. This chain uses TRBV19 with TRBJ2-1; D may be TRBD2 (6 bases). V was trimmed by 4 bases and J by 6 bases, leaving 10 bases between them. This CDR3 has 13 amino acids. CDR1 and CDR2 (germline): LNHDA, SQIVND (reference sequence). The CDR3 DNA follows: TGTGCCAGTAGTAAGGGACTCGTCAATGAGCAGTTCTTC. Translated: CASSKGLVNEQFF.

This clone was seen just once. The chain employs TRBV11-2 and TRBJ2-3; D not resolved. Germline V gene sequence: CDR1 SGHAT, CDR2 FQNNGV. Deletions cut 5 bases from V and 2 bases from J, with 8 bases between. The CDR3 contains 13 residues. Written as DNA, the CDR3 is TGTGCCAGCAGCCACACGAACACAGATACGCAGTATTTT. Its translation is CASSHTNTDTQYF.

This clone was seen once. The chain is built from TRBV7-8 and TRBJ2-7; tentative D call: TRBD2 (5 bases). V lost 0 bases and J lost 3, with 6 bases in between. Germline CDR1 reads SGHVS; CDR2 reads FQNEAQ. The CDR3 sequence is 13 residues long. CDR3 nucleotide sequence: TGTGCCAGCAGCTTAGCCGGGGACTACGAGCAGTACTTC. Translation gives CASSLAGDYEQYF.

CDR3 in DNA: TGTGCTAGTGGTTTAGCCCGCCAACCAACAGCGGGACAAGAGACCCAGTACTTC. Residues: CASGLARQPTAGQETQYF. The chain joins TRBV12-5 to TRBJ2-5, with 7 bases that match TRBD2. The CDR3 runs to 18 residues. V lost 3 bases to trimming and J lost 2 bases; unmatched junction nucleotides: 15. Germline CDR1 and CDR2: LGHNT and FRNRAP.

The chain joins TRBV30 to TRBJ2-3; the match to TRBD2 covers 8 bases. The CDR3 loop spans 15 amino acids. The V gene end was trimmed by 3 bases and the J gene end by 1 base; junction bases not matched to a gene: 6. Germline V gene sequence: CDR1 GTSNPN, CDR2 SVGIG (reference sequence). The CDR3 bases are TGTGCCTGGAGCCCGGGACTAGGAGGCACAGATACGCAGTATTTT. Translated, it gives CAWSPGLGGTDTQYF.

The V call is TRBV18, the J call TRBJ1-2; D unresolved. Germline V gene lookup returns CDR1 KGHSH and CDR2 LQKENI. Trimming pared 6 bases from V and 3 bases from J, leaving 5 bases between. This CDR3 comprises 11 residues. The CDR3 region has the DNA TGTGCCAGCTCGTCGGACTATGGCTACACCTTC. Amino acids: CASSSDYGYTF.

In DNA form, the CDR3 reads TGTGCCAGCAGCTTGAGCAGGGTGGAGACCCAGTACTTC. Translating gives CASSLSRVETQYF. This sequence joins TRBV5-5 and TRBJ2-5, with TRBD1 as a possible D gene (5 bases). The V end lost 1 base, the J end lost 5 bases, and 9 bases lay between the germline ends. This CDR3 comprises 13 residues. Germline V gene sequence: CDR1 SGHKS, CDR2 YYEKEE (reference sequence).

The rearrangement uses TRBV6-5 and TRBJ1-1, with 7 bases lining up with TRBD1. The CDR3 has 15 residues. CDR1 and CDR2 (germline): MNHEY, SVGAGI. J was trimmed by 4 bases and V by 8 bases; bases with no gene match: 13. The CDR3 loop reads CASGHLTGVATEAFF. The CDR3 coding sequence is TGTGCCAGCGGGCATCTAACAGGGGTAGCCACTGAAGCTTTCTTT.

This clone has a handful of counts. CDR3 loop: CASSLARPFGSGSNDTQYF. CDR3 coding DNA: TGTGCCAGCAGCTTGGCCCGGCCGTTTGGTAGCGGGAGTAACGATACGCAGTATTTT. This chain links TRBV5-4 with TRBJ2-3; the match to TRBD2 covers 9 bases. CDR1 is SGHNT and CDR2 is YYREEE in the germline V gene (reference sequence). The V gene end was trimmed by 0 bases and the J gene end by 6 bases; junction bases not matched to a gene: 17. CDR3 length: 19 amino acids.